This T cell receptor beta chain is drawn from a study of blood T cell repertoires in COVID-19. Study-wide background: Sites in the United States, Italy and Spain provided acute and convalescent COVID-19 samples. PBMCs, B-cell-depleted T cells, or T cells provided the cDNA or gDNA that made up the material.

In the authors' workflow: It was from reference gene primer amplification that nucleated cell counts were estimated. The table came from immunoSEQ multiplex PCR; TCRdb's copy has only in-frame clones and leaves some out. V, J and clone size are taken as reported in that table, and D and trimming were inferred from the DNA itself. The data contain under 250,000 clones, approximately 83% of them singletons. V was pared by 2 bases and J by 3 bases, with 16 bases between. Germline CDR1 SEHNR, CDR2 FQNEAQ (reference sequence). The CDR3 is 17 residues long. The specimen sequenced was peripheral blood. V gene TRBV7-9 combines with J gene TRBJ2-2, with a tentative D call TRBD2 (7 bases). The sequence derives from a woman aged 30 to 39 who had recovered from COVID-19. CDR3 protein: CASSLSGDGGHTGELFF. In nucleotides, the CDR3 is TGTGCCAGCAGCTTATCGGGAGACGGGGGGCACACCGGGGAGCTGTTTTTT.